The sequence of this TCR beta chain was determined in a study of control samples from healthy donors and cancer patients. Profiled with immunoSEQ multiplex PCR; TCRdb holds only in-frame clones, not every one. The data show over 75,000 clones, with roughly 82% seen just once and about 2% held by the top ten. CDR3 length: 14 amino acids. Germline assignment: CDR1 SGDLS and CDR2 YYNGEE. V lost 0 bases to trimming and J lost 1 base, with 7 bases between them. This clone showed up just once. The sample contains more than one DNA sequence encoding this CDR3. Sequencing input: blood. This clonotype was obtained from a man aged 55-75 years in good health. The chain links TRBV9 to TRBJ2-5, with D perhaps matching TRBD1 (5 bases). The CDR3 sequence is CASSVGQSQETQYF. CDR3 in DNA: TGTGCCAGCAGCGTAGGACAGAGCCAAGAGACCCAGTACTTC.